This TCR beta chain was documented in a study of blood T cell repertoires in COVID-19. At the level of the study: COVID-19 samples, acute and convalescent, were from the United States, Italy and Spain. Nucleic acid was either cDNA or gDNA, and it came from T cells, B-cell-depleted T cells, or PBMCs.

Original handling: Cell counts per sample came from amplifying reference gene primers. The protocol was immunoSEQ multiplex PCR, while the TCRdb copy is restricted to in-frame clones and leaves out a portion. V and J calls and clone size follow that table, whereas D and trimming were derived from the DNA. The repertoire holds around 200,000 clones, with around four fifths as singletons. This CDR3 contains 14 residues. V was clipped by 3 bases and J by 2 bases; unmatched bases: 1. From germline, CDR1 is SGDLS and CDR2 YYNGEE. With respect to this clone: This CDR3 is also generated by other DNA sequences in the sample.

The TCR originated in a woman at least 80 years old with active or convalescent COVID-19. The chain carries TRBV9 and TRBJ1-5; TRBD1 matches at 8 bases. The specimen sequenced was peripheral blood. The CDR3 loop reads CASSGQGRNQPQHF. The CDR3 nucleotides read TGTGCCAGCAGCGGACAGGGGCGCAATCAGCCCCAGCATTTT.